The clone carrying this T cell receptor (beta chain) appeared a few times. Its target is not known. Per the germline V gene, CDR1 is SEHNR and CDR2 is FQNEAQ (reference sequence). The CDR3 loop spans 15 amino acids. The V end lost 5 bases, the J end lost 1 base, and 14 bases lay between the germline ends. The record originates from a study of T cells in Graves' hyperthyroidism and ophthalmopathy. General study points: Clonotypes that were expanded in thyroid above 0.001 mostly appeared in blood too. In simple terms, a model built on 13 V-J features told ophthalmopathy apart from stable hyperthyroidism.

Regions amplified from RNA transcripts were the TCR beta CDR3 regions. HTBI primers were used for first-round RT-PCR of the TCR CDR3. Each CDR3 protein is one row after TCRdb ran MiXCR on the multiplex PCR reads. The sample gives 500,000 to 650,000 distinct CDR3 sequences, roughly 15% of which show up once; around 13% is in the top ten. The receptor was derived from a woman between 50 and 59 years old with Graves' ophthalmopathy. The source material was blood. The chain combines TRBV7-9 with TRBJ2-5; D remains ambiguous. CDR3 DNA sequence: TGTGCCAGCAGCGGCCTTGCTGGTCTCCAAGAGACCCAGTACTTC. This gives the protein CASSGLAGLQETQYF.